This T cell receptor beta chain was sequenced for a study of shared clonotypes between healthy human individuals. Looking at the study overall: Each donor contributed plates that comprised three CD4 naive, three CD4 memory, two CD8 naive and one CD8 memory. The study, taken as a whole, reports: Rarefaction curves obtained for sorted subsets showed sequencing incomplete despite large depth.

Donors, healthy HIV-negative adults, lacked recent acute infections or vaccinations. Comments on this clone: Antigen: not known. At the DNA level, this CDR3 is encoded by other sequences in the same sample as well.

Only in-frame clones appear in the TCRdb table, and some are missing; sequencing was by immunoSEQ multiplex PCR. Found here are 1.4 million or so clones, approximately 98.5% of them singletons; the top ten hold roughly 0.36%. Sequencing used naive CD4+ T cells sorted from blood. The subset was: CD45RA+ positively selected. The clonotype originates from a man aged 30 to 39 in good health.

The CDR3 sequence is CASSPSGKETQYF. CDR3 in DNA: TGTGCCAGCTCACCCTCCGGGAAAGAGACCCAGTACTTC. This rearrangement joins TRBV18 to TRBJ2-5, with D perhaps matching TRBD2 (5 bases). V was cut by 3 bases and J by 3 bases, with 8 bases left in between. Germline values: CDR1 KGHSH, CDR2 LQKENI. The CDR3 is 13 amino acids.